Listed here are 24 T cell receptor beta chains from one sample, sequenced in a study of T cell responses to AZD1222 COVID-19 vaccine. TCRdb's copy holds only in-frame clones and misses some; the assay was immunoSEQ multiplex PCR. The sample carries 75,000 to 85,000 clones, 60% to 85% recorded once. Here the sequenced sample was peripheral blood, taken 28 days after the second dose of the MenACWY control vaccine. The receptor set was obtained from an adult who received the MenACWY meningococcal vaccine as a control.

This clone has only a few counts. The chain carries TRBV3-1 (or the pseudogene TRBV3-2) and TRBJ1-3; D is ambiguous. The CDR3 has 18 residues. The V gene's germline CDR1 is LGHDT and CDR2 YNNKEL (reference sequence). V was cut by 10 bases and J by 0 bases, with 25 bases left in between. In DNA, the CDR3 is TGTGCCAATTCCAGTAGGGTCTCCCTGGGGTTCTCTGGAAACACCATATATTTT. It translates to CANSSRVSLGFSGNTIYF.

A few counts support this clone. V is TRBV28 and J is TRBJ1-1, with D unclear. Per the germline V gene, CDR1 is MDHEN and CDR2 is SYDVKM. Trimming removed 8 bases from V and 2 bases from J, with 9 bases in between. This CDR3 region has 12 residues. The CDR3 is CASGWPNTEAFF. Written as DNA, the CDR3 is TGTGCCAGCGGCTGGCCAAACACTGAAGCTTTCTTT.

This clone was observed once. The rearrangement uses TRBV7-6 and TRBJ2-1; D may match TRBD1 or TRBD2 (7 bases each). The germline CDR1 and CDR2 sequences are SGHVS and FNYEAQ. The length of the CDR3 is 16 residues. V shed 2 bases and J shed 5 bases, with 16 bases lying between them. The CDR3 loop reads CASSLHRAGGDNEQFF. CDR3 bases: TGTGCCAGCAGCTTACATAGGGCAGGGGGGGACAATGAGCAGTTCTTC.

For the CDR3, the DNA is TGTGCCAGCAGTCACCGCCAGAACCAAGGAGAGACCCAGTACTTC. Translated, it gives CASSHRQNQGETQYF. The chain recombines TRBV28 with TRBJ2-5; D unresolved. The CDR3 is made up of 15 amino acids. The germline gives CDR1 MDHEN, CDR2 SYDVKM. V was shortened by 5 bases and J by 4 bases, with 17 bases between the two germline ends.

This rearrangement joins TRBV11-2 to TRBJ2-2; TRBD2 is a possible D gene (5 bases). CDR1 is SGHAT and CDR2 is FQNNGV in the germline V gene. Trimming took off 0 bases at V and 5 bases at J, with 7 bases between the two ends. This CDR3 contains 14 residues. CDR3 nucleotide sequence: TGTGCCAGCAGCTTAGATAGGAGGACCGGGGAGCTGTTTTTT. It translates to CASSLDRRTGELFF. The whole variable domain, filled in from reference TRBV11-2 and TRBJ2-2, reads EAGVAQSPRYKIIEKRQSVAFWCNPISGHATLYWYQQILGQGPKLLIQFQNNGVVDDSQLPKDRFSAERLKGVDSTLKIQPAKLEDSAVYLCASSLDRRTGELFFGEGSRLTVL.

The rearrangement joins TRBV5-5 to TRBJ1-4; maybe TRBD1 (6 bases). Deletions cut 6 bases from V and 5 bases from J, with 17 bases between. Germline V lookup: CDR1 SGHKS, CDR2 YYEKEE (reference sequence). There are 15 residues in the CDR3. Here the CDR3 DNA reads TGTGCCAGCAATATGGGGACAACGGGGAATGAAAAACTGTTTTTT. The encoded protein is CASNMGTTGNEKLFF.

The chain employs TRBV7-2 and TRBJ2-1; D is uncertain. V was pared by 5 bases and J by 5 bases, with 19 bases between. In germline, CDR1 is SGHTA, CDR2 FQGNSA. The CDR3 contains 16 residues. The CDR3 DNA is TGTGCCAGCAGCCGTCCCCCCCCGTGGAGTAACAATGAGCAGTTCTTC. Translated: CASSRPPPWSNNEQFF.

This clone was picked up one time. The chain carries TRBV9 and TRBJ2-4; TRBD1 is a possible D gene (5 bases). Trimming stripped 4 bases from V and 7 bases from J, with 18 bases between. This CDR3 contains 15 residues. Germline values: CDR1 SGDLS, CDR2 YYNGEE. CDR3 in amino acids: CASSPQGGQRNIQYF. The CDR3 DNA follows: TGTGCCAGCAGCCCCCAGGGCGGCCAGAGGAACATTCAGTACTTC.

The V and J genes are TRBV12-3 or TRBV12-4 and TRBJ1-1, with TRBD1 as a possible D gene (6 bases). The ends were cut back, 3 bases at V and 8 bases at J, with 13 bases in the middle. This CDR3 is built from 13 residues. As DNA, the CDR3 is TGTGCCAGCAGTTTCCACGGACAGACAGAAGCTTTCTTT. Translating it yields CASSFHGQTEAFF.

In DNA form, the CDR3 reads TGTGCCAGCAGTATTTTCGTAGGGCGGGGGACTGAAGCTTTCTTT. Its translation: CASSIFVGRGTEAFF. The chain is built from TRBV6-5 and TRBJ1-1; D perhaps matches TRBD1 (5 bases). The CDR3 consists of 15 residues. Germline CDR1 and CDR2: MNHEY and SVGAGI. Between the trimmed V and J ends, which lost 5 bases and 5 bases, there was a span of 18 bases.

The gene calls are TRBV7-6 and TRBJ2-1, with 10 positions matching TRBD2. The CDR3 is 16 amino acids. Trimming took 1 base from V and 8 from J; bases not matched to a gene: 8. The germline V gene encodes CDR1 SGHVS and CDR2 FNYEAQ. The CDR3 protein is CASSLVATGTSDEQFF. CDR3 in DNA: TGTGCCAGCAGCTTAGTGGCTACCGGGACTAGCGATGAGCAGTTCTTC. The variable domain in full, completed from reference TRBV7-6 and TRBJ2-1, reads GAGVSQSPRYKVTKRGQDVALRCDPISGHVSLYWYRQALGQGPEFLTYFNYEAQQDKSGLPNDRFSAERPEGSISTLTIQRTEQRDSAMYRCASSLVATGTSDEQFFGPGTRLTVL.

This sequence joins TRBV7-9 and TRBJ2-3; 8 bases agree with TRBD2. The CDR3 runs 17 residues. The germline gives CDR1 SEHNR, CDR2 FQNEAQ (reference sequence). With V trimmed by 1 base and J by 4 bases, 10 bases remained unmatched. The CDR3: CASSLEPAGAPPDTQYF. DNA for the CDR3: TGTGCCAGCAGCTTAGAACCAGCGGGGGCGCCGCCAGATACGCAGTATTTT.

V and J are TRBV6-2 or TRBV6-3 and TRBJ2-1; D unclear. The length of the CDR3 is 15 residues. Germline CDR1 MNHEY, CDR2 SVGEGT. Trimming removed 8 bases from V and 5 bases from J, with 19 bases in between. The CDR3 DNA reads TGTGCCAGCCGCCGGACCAATACGATAAACAATGAGCAGTTCTTC. Residues: CASRRTNTINNEQFF.

The chain combines TRBV6-2 or TRBV6-3 with TRBJ2-7; no clear D gene. CDR1 MNHEY and CDR2 SVGEGT come from the germline V gene. V was pared by 0 bases and J by 3 bases, with 12 bases between. The CDR3 is 15 residues long. The CDR3 DNA reads as TGTGCCAGCAGTTACTCGTTAGGTTCCAACTACGAGCAGTACTTC. Protein product: CASSYSLGSNYEQYF.

This clone was counted a few times. The chain combines TRBV28 with TRBJ2-7, with D perhaps TRBD2 (5 bases). With 4 bases removed from V and 0 bases from J, the gap between germline ends came to 13 bases. CDR3 length: 15 residues. Per the germline V gene, CDR1 is MDHEN and CDR2 is SYDVKM. The CDR3 DNA sequence: TGTGCCAGCAGTTATGGCTTCACTAGCTCCTACGAGCAGTACTTC. The encoded protein is CASSYGFTSSYEQYF.

A single count supports this clone. V usage is TRBV5-1 and J usage is TRBJ2-1; D is perhaps TRBD1 (5 bases). There are 13 residues in the CDR3. Germline V gene data show CDR1 as SGHRS and CDR2 as YFSETQ. Trimming left V 0 bases short and J 7 bases short, with 8 bases between. For the CDR3, the DNA is TGCGCCAGCAGCTTGGGGCGACAGAATGAGCAGTTCTTC. It yields the protein CASSLGRQNEQFF. Full variable domain (missing parts from reference TRBV5-1 and TRBJ2-1): KAGVTQTPRYLIKTRGQQVTLSCSPISGHRSVSWYQQTPGQGLQFLFEYFSETQRNKGNFPGRFSGRQFSNSRSEMNVSTLELGDSALYLCASSLGRQNEQFFGPGTRLTVL.

V usage is TRBV29-1 and J usage is TRBJ1-1; D perhaps matches TRBD1 (5 bases). V was shortened by 4 bases and J by 0 bases, with 12 bases between the two germline ends. Germline lookup yields CDR1 SQVTM and CDR2 ANQGSEA. This CDR3 has 14 amino acids. The CDR3 coding sequence is TGCAGCGTTGGACAGCGCCTAATGAACACTGAAGCTTTCTTT. The encoded protein is CSVGQRLMNTEAFF. Based on the CDR3 plus reference TRBV29-1 and TRBJ1-1, the full variable domain is SAVISQKPSRDICQRGTSLTIQCQVDSQVTMMFWYRQQPGQSLTLIATANQGSEATYESGFVIDKFPISRPNLTFSTLTVSNMSPEDSSIYLCSVGQRLMNTEAFFGQGTRLTVV.

The chain employs TRBV12-3 or TRBV12-4 and TRBJ1-1, with a tentative D call TRBD1 (5 bases). This CDR3 is 13 amino acids long. V lost 6 bases and J 1 base, leaving 9 bases between the germline ends. The CDR3 reads CASRLQGNTEAFF. In DNA form, the CDR3 reads TGTGCCAGCAGACTTCAGGGGAACACTGAAGCTTTCTTT.

The V gene is TRBV24-1, the J gene TRBJ2-5; TRBD2 matches at 8 bases. CDR1 is KGHDR and CDR2 is SFDVKD in the germline V gene. The CDR3 loop spans 16 amino acids. Trimming removed 4 bases from V and 5 bases from J; junction bases left unmatched: 11. CDR3: CATSDPGSGSLETQYF. The CDR3 coding sequence is TGTGCCACCAGTGACCCAGGGAGCGGGAGTTTGGAGACCCAGTACTTC.

The gene calls are TRBV5-1 and TRBJ2-3; no clear D. The ends were cut back, 4 bases at V and 2 bases at J, with 14 bases in the middle. Per the germline V gene, CDR1 is SGHRS and CDR2 is YFSETQ. The CDR3 has 15 residues. CDR3 protein: CASSLSSASTDTQYF. The CDR3 DNA reads as TGCGCCAGCAGCCTAAGCAGCGCTTCCACAGATACGCAGTATTTT. The variable domain in full, completed from reference TRBV5-1 and TRBJ2-3, reads KAGVTQTPRYLIKTRGQQVTLSCSPISGHRSVSWYQQTPGQGLQFLFEYFSETQRNKGNFPGRFSGRQFSNSRSEMNVSTLELGDSALYLCASSLSSASTDTQYFGPGTRLTVL.

The chain recombines TRBV27 with TRBJ1-1; no definite D call. The V and J ends lost 5 bases and 4 bases respectively, with 11 bases between them. The CDR3 has 13 amino acids. Germline V lookup: CDR1 MNHEY, CDR2 SMNVEV (reference sequence). The CDR3: CASSPTRGTEAFF. CDR3 bases: TGTGCCAGCAGTCCGACGCGGGGCACTGAAGCTTTCTTT.

The V call is TRBV6-5, the J call TRBJ2-7; TRBD1 might be the D (6 bases). The V and J ends lost 7 bases and 10 bases respectively, with 14 bases between them. The CDR3 runs to 11 residues. CDR1 and CDR2 (germline): MNHEY, SVGAGI. DNA for the CDR3: TGTGCCAGCAACCTAAGGGGGTATCAGTACTTC. Its translation is CASNLRGYQYF.

This chain connects TRBV19 to TRBJ1-1, with TRBD1 matching 9 bases. The germline V gene encodes CDR1 LNHDA and CDR2 SQIVND (reference sequence). The length of the CDR3 is 13 residues. V lost 7 bases and J lost 10; bases outside the gene matches: 10. In DNA, the CDR3 is TGTGCCAGTACACCGGGACAGGGAGGAAGAGCTTTCTTT. Translation: CASTPGQGGRAFF.

The genes are TRBV27 and TRBJ2-1, with D uncertain. There are 15 residues in the CDR3. Trimming removed 6 bases from V and 4 bases from J, with 16 bases in between. The germline CDR1 and CDR2 sequences are MNHEY and SMNVEV (reference sequence). CDR3: CASSLDSSGYNEQFF. Written as DNA, the CDR3 is TGTGCCAGCAGCCTCGATAGTTCAGGTTACAATGAGCAGTTCTTC.